One sample yielded the 5 T cell receptor beta chains listed below, sequenced in a study of blood T cell repertoires in COVID-19. The data were produced by immunoSEQ multiplex PCR, yet TCRdb's version contains in-frame clones alone and is incomplete. The sample has 170,000 or so clones; roughly nine tenths are singletons. Sequencing input: peripheral blood. The receptors were sampled from a man aged 50-59 years with acute or convalescent COVID-19.

The J gene is TRBJ1-1, the V gene TRBV15; D is undetermined. Per germline, CDR1 LNHNV and CDR2 YYDKDF (reference sequence). V lost 6 bases, J lost 0 bases, and 11 bases lay in between. This CDR3 has 14 residues. The CDR3 sequence is CATRAPNLNTEAFF. In DNA, the CDR3 is TGTGCCACCAGAGCGCCGAATTTGAACACTGAAGCTTTCTTT.

The rearrangement links TRBV11-2 to TRBJ2-1; 9 nucleotides align to TRBD2. The CDR3 totals 19 residues. Germline assignment: CDR1 SGHAT and CDR2 FQNNGV. V was clipped by 4 bases and J by 4 bases; unmatched bases: 17. CDR3 sequence: CASSSPQTASGVFYNEQFF. The CDR3 nucleotides read TGTGCCAGCAGCTCCCCCCAAACCGCTAGCGGGGTTTTTTACAATGAGCAGTTCTTC.

The table lists this clone with a count of one. The chain uses TRBV27 and TRBJ1-1, with 7 bases aligning to TRBD1. Germline-derived CDR1 and CDR2 are MNHEY and SMNVEV (reference sequence). The length of the CDR3 is 15 residues. J gave up 1 base and V 8 bases, and 10 bases lay outside the gene matches. In DNA form, the CDR3 reads TGTGCCAGCGGATCCAGGGGGTACCAGAACACTGAAGCTTTCTTT. This translates into CASGSRGYQNTEAFF.

The V call is TRBV2, the J call TRBJ1-3; 7 bases fit TRBD1. The germline gives CDR1 SNHLY, CDR2 FYNNEI. The CDR3 spans 15 residues. Unmatched junction bases numbered 9, after V lost 7 bases and J lost 3 bases. The CDR3 DNA follows: TGTGCCAGCAATCCGGGACAGTCATTTGGAAACACCATATATTTT. It is translated as CASNPGQSFGNTIYF.

This clone was observed a few times. The chain has TRBV15 and TRBJ2-5; 9 nucleotides agree with TRBD2. CDR1 is LNHNV and CDR2 is YYDKDF in the germline V gene (reference sequence). The J segment lost 5 bases and the V segment lost 1 base, leaving 8 bases of the junction unmatched. The CDR3 is 16 amino acids. CDR3 sequence reads: CATSRVGGGGAETQYF. The DNA of the CDR3 is TGTGCCACCAGCAGAGTAGGAGGCGGGGGGGCGGAGACCCAGTACTTC.